This TCR beta chain was captured by sequencing in a study of T cell responses to AZD1222 COVID-19 vaccine (dated by TCRdb to the early 2020s). Broadly, across the study: A total of just over 230 trial participants underwent TCR sequencing, of whom 207 had received two doses of AZD1222 and about 25 had received two doses of the MenACWY control vaccine. Enrollment into the trials was organized by age into subgroups of 18-55, 56-69 and 70-plus years, and those subgroups contained around 150, 28 and 57 TCR-sequenced participants, respectively. Results and caveats for the whole study, not just this receptor: Vaccine-associated CD4 TCRs spanned the whole spike protein, with dominant responses in regions 160-218 and 743-854. Participants were mostly white British, with more females than males. The authors suggested clonal diversity may have been underestimated. In the small 56-69-year group, the increase in depth fell short of significance, most likely because of low power. Reportedly, almost half of the unique spike-specific TCRs recognized epitopes lying outside the regions that are mutated in the B.1.351 and B.1.1.7 variants. Because no day 14 peak-response samples were available, the repertoires could be characterized only after the peak T cell response. Conclusions about previously exposed vaccinees are limited because only six or seven AZD1222 recipients were SARS-CoV-2 seropositive at baseline. After two AZD1222 doses, spike-specific TCR breadth and depth were significantly higher than at day 0 and than in MenACWY recipients.

The CDR3 regions of human TCRbeta chains were analyzed by immunosequencing. In the source study's methods: Repertoire TCRs were checked for matches against a reference library of SARS-CoV-2-specific TCRs that had been generated using the MIRA antigen-specificity platform. Breadth was defined as the fraction of unique TCRs that were SARS-CoV-2-associated, and depth was defined as the fraction of total T cells that were SARS-CoV-2-associated. Using the MIRA data, each spike-specific TCR was assigned both to the spike region to which the TCR was reactive and to a CD4 or CD8 class. Log10-transformed breadth and depth values were compared by one-way ANOVA with Sidak's multiple comparisons tests. TCRdb took over this immuneACCESS table, retaining in-frame rearrangements with V and J assigned. Such tables are incomplete; in checked studies, under half of the missing clones stem from an unresolved V gene, and the remainder is unexplained. The V and J calls and clone size were taken over from that table, and D and trimming were inferred from the DNA. In this sample the table shows 150,000 to 200,000 clones, approximately 91% of which occur a single time. 1% to 1.5% of the sample is held by the ten biggest clonotypes.

Cut back by 2 bases and 2 bases, the V and J ends lie 7 bases apart. Reading from cysteine to phenylalanine, the CDR3 counts 13 amino acids. Only the CDR3 DNA is retained, 39 bases long and in frame from the first base. Per the germline V gene, SGHAT is the CDR1 and FQNNGV is the CDR2. In the paper's terms, the time point label means: about 28 days (+/-7) after the second vaccine dose. AZD1222 recipients with second doses at about 4 weeks or about 12 weeks were pooled, because spike-specific TCR depth and breadth did not differ between schedules. Samples from vaccinated people were obtained from the UK trials COV001 and COV002, which included a single-blind randomized controlled phase 2/3 trial of AZD1222 (ChAdOx1 nCoV-19) in healthy adults. For TCRbeta chain sequencing, PBMC samples from trial participants were taken at day 0 and at day 28 after the second dose. For this clone: The antigen it binds to is not known. Base quality data are lacking; no much larger clone is found one base away.

This receptor chain uses TRBV11-2 and TRBJ2-7; confidence is insufficient to name the D gene. The clonotype was recovered from an adult who received the AZD1222 COVID-19 vaccine. This specimen was peripheral blood, taken 28 days after the second AZD1222 dose. The sequenced DNA is TGTGCCAGCAGCTTATGGGGTCCCTACGAGCAGTACTTC. This gives the protein CASSLWGPYEQYF.